This T cell receptor (beta chain) was obtained from a study of blood T cells in healthy people across ages. Then a second PCR, running roughly 6 to 12 cycles, was carried out with a sample-barcoded 5' primer and a J-beta primer mix. Each cDNA was tagged by a template-switch adaptor containing 12 random nucleotides. MiXCR, applied by TCRdb to the 5' RACE reads, yields one record per CDR3 protein. The sample has about 640,000 distinct CDR3 sequences, roughly 58% seen once. General study findings and limits: It was held that the diversity estimates obtained from one million T cells were underestimates.

Notes on this clonotype: Its specificity is unknown.

J lost 3 bases, V lost 1 base, and 3 bases had no gene match. Germline assignment: CDR1 LNHNV and CDR2 YYDKDF (reference sequence). The CDR3 extends over 17 amino acids. Sequenced sample: blood. The V and J genes are TRBV15 and TRBJ2-3; 14 bases are a match to TRBD2. This clonotype originated in a man aged 55 to 70 in good health. The CDR3 protein is CATSRGGTSGGTDTQYF. The CDR3 DNA reads TGTGCCACCAGCAGAGGCGGGACTAGCGGGGGAACAGATACGCAGTATTTT.